This T cell receptor beta chain comes out of a study of shared clonotypes between healthy human individuals. Study at large: Sampling drew on donors who were two women and a few men aged 18 to 49.

Germline CDR1 is LGHNA and CDR2 is YNFKEQ. The CDR3 sequence is 16 residues long. V was pared by 3 bases and J by 4 bases, with 17 bases between. Assay execution proceeded at the deep level. On sorted subsets, replicate PCRs used approximately 200 ng DNA, or tens of thousands of T cell genomes. Profiled with immunoSEQ multiplex PCR; TCRdb holds only in-frame clones, not every one. The sample shows roughly 2,000,000 clones, just under 95% of them seen only once. Naive-designated CD8 cells lacked CD45RO, were positively enriched for CCR7, and omitted terminally differentiated effector memory CD45RA+ cells.

The genes are TRBV4-2 and TRBJ2-3; D is undetermined. The receptor was isolated from a man aged 18 to 30 in good health. Some clones in this sample may be carry-over from other donors' samples. Sequencing input: naive CD8+ T cells from PBMCs. CDR3 nucleotide sequence: TGTGCCAGCAGCCAGGAACCGGCGTTCGGAGCAGATACGCAGTATTTT. Its protein is CASSQEPAFGADTQYF.